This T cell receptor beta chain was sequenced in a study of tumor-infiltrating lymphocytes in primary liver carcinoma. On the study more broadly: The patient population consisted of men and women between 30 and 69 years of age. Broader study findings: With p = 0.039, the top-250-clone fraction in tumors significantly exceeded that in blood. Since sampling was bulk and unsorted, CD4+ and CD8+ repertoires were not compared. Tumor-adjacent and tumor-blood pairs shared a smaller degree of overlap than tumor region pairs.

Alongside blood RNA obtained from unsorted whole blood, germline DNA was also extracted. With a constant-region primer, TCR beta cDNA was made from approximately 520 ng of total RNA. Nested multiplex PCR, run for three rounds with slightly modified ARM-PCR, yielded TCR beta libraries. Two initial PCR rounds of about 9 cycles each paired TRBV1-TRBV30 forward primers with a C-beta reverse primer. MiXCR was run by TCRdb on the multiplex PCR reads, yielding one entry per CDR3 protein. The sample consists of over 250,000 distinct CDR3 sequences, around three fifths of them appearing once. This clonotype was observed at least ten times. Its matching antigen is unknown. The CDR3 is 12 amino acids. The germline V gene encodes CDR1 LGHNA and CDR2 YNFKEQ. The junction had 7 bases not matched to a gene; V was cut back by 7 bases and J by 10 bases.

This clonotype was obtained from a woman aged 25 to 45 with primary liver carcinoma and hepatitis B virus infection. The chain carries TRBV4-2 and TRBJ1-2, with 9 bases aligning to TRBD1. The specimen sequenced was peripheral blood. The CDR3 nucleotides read TGTGCCAGCAACATACAGGGGGCCGACTACACCTTC. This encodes CASNIQGADYTF.